Here is one T cell receptor beta chain with its context. Antigen unknown. The germline CDR1 and CDR2 sequences are SGHDN and FVKESK. The CDR3 spans 18 residues. V shed 4 bases and J 3 bases; nucleotides not matched to a gene: 13. Here immunoSEQ multiplex PCR was the method, and the copy in TCRdb shows in-frame clones only, minus some. The data show 650,000 to 750,000 clones, around 72% seen once. Each sample came from a Caucasian adult donor living in Nashville, Tennessee. This specimen comes from a study of shared clonotypes between healthy human individuals. The study's findings and limits: Memory subsets had estimated richness that was generally smaller than that of naive subsets.

The chain carries TRBV14 and TRBJ2-7; 12 nucleotides align to TRBD1. This TCR was sampled from a woman aged 25 to 39 in good health. Sequenced input: memory CD4+ T cells sorted from blood. Subset described: CD45RA-negative fraction. The CDR3 protein is CASSPAPGQGATLYEQYF. In nucleotides, the CDR3 is TGTGCCAGCAGCCCAGCACCGGGACAGGGGGCAACCCTCTACGAGCAGTACTTC.